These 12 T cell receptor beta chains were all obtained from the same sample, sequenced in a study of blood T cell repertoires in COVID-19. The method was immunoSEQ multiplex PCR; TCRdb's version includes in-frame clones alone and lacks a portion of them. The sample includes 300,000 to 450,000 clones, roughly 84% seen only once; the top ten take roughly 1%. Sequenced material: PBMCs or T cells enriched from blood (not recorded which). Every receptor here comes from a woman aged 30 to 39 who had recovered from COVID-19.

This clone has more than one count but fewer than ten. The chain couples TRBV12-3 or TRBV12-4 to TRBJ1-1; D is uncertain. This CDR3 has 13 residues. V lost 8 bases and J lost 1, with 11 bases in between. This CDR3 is CASLSLPNTEAFF. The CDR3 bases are TGTGCCAGCCTGTCCCTACCGAACACTGAAGCTTTCTTT.

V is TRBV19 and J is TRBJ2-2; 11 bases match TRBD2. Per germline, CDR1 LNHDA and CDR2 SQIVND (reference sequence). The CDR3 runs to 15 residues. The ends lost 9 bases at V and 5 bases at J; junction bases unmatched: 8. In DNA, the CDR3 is TGTGCCAGCTCCCAGATAGCGGGGGGGACCGGGGAGCTGTTTTTT. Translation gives CASSQIAGGTGELFF.

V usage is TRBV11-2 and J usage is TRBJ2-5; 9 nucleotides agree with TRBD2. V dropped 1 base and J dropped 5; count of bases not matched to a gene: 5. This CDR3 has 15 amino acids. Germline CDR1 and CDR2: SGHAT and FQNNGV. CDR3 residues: CASSLGRGGPETQYF. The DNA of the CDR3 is TGTGCCAGCAGCTTAGGGCGGGGGGGCCCCGAGACCCAGTACTTC.

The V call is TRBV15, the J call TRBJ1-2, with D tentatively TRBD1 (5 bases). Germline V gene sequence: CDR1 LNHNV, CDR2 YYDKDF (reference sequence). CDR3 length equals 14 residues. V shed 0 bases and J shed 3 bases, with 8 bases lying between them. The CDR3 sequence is CATSRDPTDYGYTF. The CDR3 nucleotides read TGTGCCACCAGCAGAGACCCGACAGACTATGGCTACACCTTC.

As DNA, the CDR3 is TGTGCCAGTAGTATGGTGACAGGGGGCGTTGAGACCCAGTACTTC. This encodes CASSMVTGGVETQYF. The chain has TRBV19 and TRBJ2-5; 10 bases align to TRBD1. Germline assignment: CDR1 LNHDA and CDR2 SQIVND (reference sequence). The trim removed 3 bases at V and 5 bases at J, leaving 6 bases unmatched. CDR3 length: 15 amino acids.

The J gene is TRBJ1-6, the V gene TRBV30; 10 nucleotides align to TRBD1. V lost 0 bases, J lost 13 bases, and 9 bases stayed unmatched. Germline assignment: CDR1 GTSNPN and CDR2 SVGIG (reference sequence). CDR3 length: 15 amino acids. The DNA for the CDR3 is TGTGCCTGGAGTGTAGGTGTGGACAGGGGGTTGCCCCTCCACTTT. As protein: CAWSVGVDRGLPLHF.

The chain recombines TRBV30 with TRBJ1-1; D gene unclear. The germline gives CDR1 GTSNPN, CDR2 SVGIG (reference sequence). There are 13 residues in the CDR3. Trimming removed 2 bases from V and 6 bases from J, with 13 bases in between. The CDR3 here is CAWSRREAPEAFF. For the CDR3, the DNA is TGTGCCTGGAGTAGACGGGAAGCCCCTGAAGCTTTCTTT.

The CDR3 reads CATSRDFGRYGYTF. In DNA, the CDR3 is TGTGCCACCAGCAGAGATTTTGGGAGGTATGGCTACACCTTC. The chain combines TRBV15 with TRBJ1-2; no reliable D call. The CDR3 contains 14 residues. V dropped 0 bases and J dropped 5 bases, with 10 bases sitting between them. Per germline, CDR1 LNHNV and CDR2 YYDKDF (reference sequence). Combining the CDR3 with reference TRBV15 and TRBJ1-2 gives the whole variable domain DAMVIQNPRYQVTQFGKPVTLSCSQTLNHNVMYWYQQKSSQAPKLLFHYYDKDFNNEADTPDNFQSRRPNTSFCFLDIRSPGLGDTAMYLCATSRDFGRYGYTFGSGTRLTVV.

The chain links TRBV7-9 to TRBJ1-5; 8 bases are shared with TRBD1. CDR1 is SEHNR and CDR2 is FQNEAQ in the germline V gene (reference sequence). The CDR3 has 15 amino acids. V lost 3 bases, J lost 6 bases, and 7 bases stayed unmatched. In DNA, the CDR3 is TGTGCCAGCAGCTTGGACAGGGATGGCGGTCAGCCCCAGCATTTT. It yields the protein CASSLDRDGGQPQHF.

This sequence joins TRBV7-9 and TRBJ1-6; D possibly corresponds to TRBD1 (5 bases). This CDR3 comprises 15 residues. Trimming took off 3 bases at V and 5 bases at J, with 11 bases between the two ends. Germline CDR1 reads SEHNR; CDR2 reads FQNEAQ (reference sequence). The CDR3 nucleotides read TGTGCCAGCAGCTTGGGGGGGTCGAATAATTCACCCCTCCACTTT. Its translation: CASSLGGSNNSPLHF.

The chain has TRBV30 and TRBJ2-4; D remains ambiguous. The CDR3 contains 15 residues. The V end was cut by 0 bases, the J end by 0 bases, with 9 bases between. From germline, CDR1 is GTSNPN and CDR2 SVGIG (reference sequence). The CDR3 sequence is CAWSVPEIAKNIQYF. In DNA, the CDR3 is TGTGCCTGGAGTGTTCCCGAGATAGCCAAAAACATTCAGTACTTC.

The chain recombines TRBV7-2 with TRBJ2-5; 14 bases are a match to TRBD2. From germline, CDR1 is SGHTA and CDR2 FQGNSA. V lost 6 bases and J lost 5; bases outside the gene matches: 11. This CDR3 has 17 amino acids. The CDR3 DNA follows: TGTGCCAGCAGTAGAACCGGGACTAGCGGGGGTGATGAGACCCAGTACTTC. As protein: CASSRTGTSGGDETQYF.